Following are 2 T cell receptor beta chains from one sample sequenced in a study of OX40 agonist ivuxolimab in advanced cancers. The protocol was immunoSEQ multiplex PCR, while the TCRdb copy is restricted to in-frame clones and leaves out a portion. Here the sample spans 75,000 to 100,000 clones, approximately 90% being singletons. The sequenced sample was CD4+ or CD8+ T cells sorted from blood, obtained in a trial of the OX40 agonist ivuxolimab. These receptors all come from an adult with an advanced solid tumor such as melanoma, head and neck, liver or kidney cancer.

The chain combines TRBV4-3 with TRBJ1-6; D is possibly TRBD1 (6 bases). This CDR3 is 17 amino acids long. In germline, CDR1 is LGHNA, CDR2 YSLEER. Trimming removed 1 base from V and 8 bases from J, with 18 bases in between. CDR3 in DNA: TGCGCCAGCAGCCAAGGACAGGTCTTAGAGGGTTATTCACCCCTCCACTTT. Its translation is CASSQGQVLEGYSPLHF.

V gene TRBV6-8 combines with J gene TRBJ1-1, with D perhaps TRBD1 (5 bases). V lost 9 bases and J lost 1, with 18 bases in between. The CDR3 sequence is 15 residues long. The germline V gene encodes CDR1 MNHGY and CDR2 SAAAGT. Written as DNA, the CDR3 is TGTGCCAGAGAAGGGGAACTGTTGGGGAACACTGAAGCTTTCTTT. It translates to CAREGELLGNTEAFF.